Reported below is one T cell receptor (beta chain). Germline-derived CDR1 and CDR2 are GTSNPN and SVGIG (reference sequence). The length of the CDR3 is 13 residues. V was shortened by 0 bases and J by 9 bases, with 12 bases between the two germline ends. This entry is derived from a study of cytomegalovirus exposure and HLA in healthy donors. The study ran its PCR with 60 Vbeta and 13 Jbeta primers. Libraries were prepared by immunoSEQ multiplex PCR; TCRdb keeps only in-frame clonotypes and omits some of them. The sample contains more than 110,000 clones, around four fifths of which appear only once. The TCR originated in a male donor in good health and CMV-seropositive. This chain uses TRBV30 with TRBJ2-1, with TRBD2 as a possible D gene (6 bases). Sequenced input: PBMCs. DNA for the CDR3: TGTGCCTGGAGTGTACTGCGGGAAGGTGAGCAGTTCTTC. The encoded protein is CAWSVLREGEQFF.